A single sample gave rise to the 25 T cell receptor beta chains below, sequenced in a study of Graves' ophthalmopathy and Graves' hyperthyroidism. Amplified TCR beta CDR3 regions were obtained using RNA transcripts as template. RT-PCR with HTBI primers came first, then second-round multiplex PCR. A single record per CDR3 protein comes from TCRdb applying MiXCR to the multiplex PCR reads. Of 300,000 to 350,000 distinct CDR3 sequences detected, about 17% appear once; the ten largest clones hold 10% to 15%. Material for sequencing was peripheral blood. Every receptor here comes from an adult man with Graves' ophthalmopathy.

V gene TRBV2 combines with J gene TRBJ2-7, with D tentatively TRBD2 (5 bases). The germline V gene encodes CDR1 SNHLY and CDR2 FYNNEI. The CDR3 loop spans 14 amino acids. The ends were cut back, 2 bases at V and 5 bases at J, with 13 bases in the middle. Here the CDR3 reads CASSELGKEDEQYF. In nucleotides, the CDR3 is TGTGCCAGCAGTGAATTAGGGAAGGAGGACGAGCAGTACTTC.

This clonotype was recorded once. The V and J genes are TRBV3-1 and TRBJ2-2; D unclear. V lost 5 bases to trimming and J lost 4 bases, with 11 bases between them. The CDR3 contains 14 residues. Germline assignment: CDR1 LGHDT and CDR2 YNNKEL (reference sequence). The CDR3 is CASSTFSATGELFF. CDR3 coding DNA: TGTGCCAGCAGCACTTTTTCCGCCACCGGGGAGCTGTTTTTT.

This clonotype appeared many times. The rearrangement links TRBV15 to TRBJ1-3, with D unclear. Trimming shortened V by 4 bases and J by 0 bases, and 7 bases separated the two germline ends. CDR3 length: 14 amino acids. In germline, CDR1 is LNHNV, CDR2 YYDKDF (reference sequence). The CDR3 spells CATSKPSSGNTIYF. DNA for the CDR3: TGTGCCACCAGCAAGCCCTCCTCTGGAAACACCATATATTTT.

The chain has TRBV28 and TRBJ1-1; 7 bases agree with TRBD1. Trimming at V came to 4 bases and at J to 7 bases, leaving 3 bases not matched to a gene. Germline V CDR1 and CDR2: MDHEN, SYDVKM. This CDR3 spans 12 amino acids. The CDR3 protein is CASSSDRDEAFF. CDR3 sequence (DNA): TGTGCCAGCAGTTCTGACAGGGATGAAGCTTTCTTT. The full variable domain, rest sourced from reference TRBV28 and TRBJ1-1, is DVKVTQSSRYLVKRTGEKVFLECVQDMDHENMFWYRQDPGLGLRLIYFSYDVKMKEKGDIPEGYSVSREKKERFSLILESASTNQTSMYLCASSSDRDEAFFGQGTRLTVV.

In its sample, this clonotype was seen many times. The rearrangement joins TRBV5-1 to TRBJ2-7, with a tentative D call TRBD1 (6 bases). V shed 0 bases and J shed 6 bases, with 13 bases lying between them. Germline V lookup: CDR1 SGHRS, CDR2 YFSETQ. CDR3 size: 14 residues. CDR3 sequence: CASSLDRAGGEQYF. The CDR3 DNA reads TGCGCCAGCAGCTTGGACAGGGCAGGAGGCGAGCAGTACTTC.

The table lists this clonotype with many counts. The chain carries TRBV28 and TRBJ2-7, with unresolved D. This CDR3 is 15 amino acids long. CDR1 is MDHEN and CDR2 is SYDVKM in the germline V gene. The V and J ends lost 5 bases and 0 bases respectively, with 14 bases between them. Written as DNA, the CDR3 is TGTGCCAGCAGTCCACATCAGGATTCCTCCTACGAGCAGTACTTC. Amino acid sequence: CASSPHQDSSYEQYF. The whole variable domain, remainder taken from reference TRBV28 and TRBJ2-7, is DVKVTQSSRYLVKRTGEKVFLECVQDMDHENMFWYRQDPGLGLRLIYFSYDVKMKEKGDIPEGYSVSREKKERFSLILESASTNQTSMYLCASSPHQDSSYEQYFGPGTRLTVT.

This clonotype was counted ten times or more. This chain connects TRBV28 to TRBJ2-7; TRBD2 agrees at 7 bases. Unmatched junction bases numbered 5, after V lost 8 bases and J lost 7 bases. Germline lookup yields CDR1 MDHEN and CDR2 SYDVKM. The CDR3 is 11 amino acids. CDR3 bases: TGTGCCAGCGGGAGGGCTCGTGAGCAGTACTTC. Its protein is CASGRAREQYF. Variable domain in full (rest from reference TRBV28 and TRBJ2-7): DVKVTQSSRYLVKRTGEKVFLECVQDMDHENMFWYRQDPGLGLRLIYFSYDVKMKEKGDIPEGYSVSREKKERFSLILESASTNQTSMYLCASGRAREQYFGPGTRLTVT.

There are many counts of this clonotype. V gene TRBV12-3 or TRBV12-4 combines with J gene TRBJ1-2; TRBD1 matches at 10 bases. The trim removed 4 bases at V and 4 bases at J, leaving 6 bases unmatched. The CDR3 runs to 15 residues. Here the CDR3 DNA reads TGTGCCAGCAGTTCCGGGACAGGGGTACGCTATGGCTACACCTTC. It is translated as CASSSGTGVRYGYTF.

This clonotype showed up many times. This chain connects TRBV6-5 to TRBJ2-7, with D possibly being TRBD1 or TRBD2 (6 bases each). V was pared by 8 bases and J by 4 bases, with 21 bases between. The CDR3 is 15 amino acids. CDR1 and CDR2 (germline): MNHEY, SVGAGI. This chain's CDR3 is CASAPYGGSGYEQYF. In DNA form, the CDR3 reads TGTGCCAGCGCCCCCTACGGGGGCTCAGGGTACGAGCAGTACTTC.

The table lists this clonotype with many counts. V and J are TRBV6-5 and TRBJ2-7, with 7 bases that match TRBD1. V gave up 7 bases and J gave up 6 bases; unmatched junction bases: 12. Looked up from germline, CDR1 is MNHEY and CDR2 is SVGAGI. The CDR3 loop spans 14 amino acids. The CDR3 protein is CASTSTGSTGEQYF. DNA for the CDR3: TGTGCCAGCACCTCGACAGGGAGTACCGGCGAGCAGTACTTC.

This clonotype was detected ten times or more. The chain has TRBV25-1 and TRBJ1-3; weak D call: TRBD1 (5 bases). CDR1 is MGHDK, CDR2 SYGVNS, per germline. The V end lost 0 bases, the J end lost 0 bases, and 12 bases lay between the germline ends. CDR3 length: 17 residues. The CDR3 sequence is CASSEYRDAGSGNTIYF. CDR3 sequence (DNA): TGTGCCAGCAGTGAATACCGGGACGCGGGCTCTGGAAACACCATATATTTT.

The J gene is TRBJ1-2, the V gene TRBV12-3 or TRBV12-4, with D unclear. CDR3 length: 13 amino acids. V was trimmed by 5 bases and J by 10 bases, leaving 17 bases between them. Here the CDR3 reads CASSELTAAYYTF. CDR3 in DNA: TGTGCCAGCAGTGAATTAACCGCGGCCTACTACACCTTC.

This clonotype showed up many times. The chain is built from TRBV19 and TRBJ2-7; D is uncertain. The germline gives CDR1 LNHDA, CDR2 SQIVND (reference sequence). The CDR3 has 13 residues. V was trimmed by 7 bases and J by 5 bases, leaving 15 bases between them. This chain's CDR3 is CASTPSSAHEQYF. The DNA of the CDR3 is TGTGCCAGTACCCCGAGCAGCGCCCACGAGCAGTACTTC.

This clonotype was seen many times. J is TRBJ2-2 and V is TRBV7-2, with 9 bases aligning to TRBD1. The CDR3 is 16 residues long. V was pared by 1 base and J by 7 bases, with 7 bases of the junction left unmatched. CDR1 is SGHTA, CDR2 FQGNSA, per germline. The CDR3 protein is CASSLGWTGVRGELFF. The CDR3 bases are TGTGCCAGCAGCTTAGGTTGGACAGGGGTGCGCGGGGAGCTGTTTTTT.

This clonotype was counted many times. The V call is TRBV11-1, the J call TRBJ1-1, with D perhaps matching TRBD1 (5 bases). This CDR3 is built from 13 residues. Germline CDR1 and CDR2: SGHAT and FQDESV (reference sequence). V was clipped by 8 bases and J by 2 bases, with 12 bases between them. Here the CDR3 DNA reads TGTGCCAGCCGGGGCAGAGATAACACTGAAGCTTTCTTT. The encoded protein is CASRGRDNTEAFF.

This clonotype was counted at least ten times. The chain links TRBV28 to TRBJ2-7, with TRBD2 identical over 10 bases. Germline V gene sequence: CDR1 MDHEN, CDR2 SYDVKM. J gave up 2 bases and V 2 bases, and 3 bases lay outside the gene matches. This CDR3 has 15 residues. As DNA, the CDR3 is TGTGCCAGCAGTTTACCAGGACTAGCGGCCTACGAGCAGTACTTC. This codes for CASSLPGLAAYEQYF.

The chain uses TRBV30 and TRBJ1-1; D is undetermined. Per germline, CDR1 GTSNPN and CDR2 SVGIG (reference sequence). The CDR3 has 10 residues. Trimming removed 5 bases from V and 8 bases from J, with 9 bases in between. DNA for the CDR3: TGTGCCTGGGTTTACCACGAAGCTTTCTTT. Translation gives CAWVYHEAFF.

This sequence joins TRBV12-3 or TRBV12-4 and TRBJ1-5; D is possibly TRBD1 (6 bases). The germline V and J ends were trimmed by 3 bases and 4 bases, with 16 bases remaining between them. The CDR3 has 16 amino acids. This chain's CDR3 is CASSFLVRGRNQPQHF. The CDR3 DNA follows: TGTGCCAGCAGTTTTCTAGTTCGGGGGCGGAATCAGCCCCAGCATTTT.

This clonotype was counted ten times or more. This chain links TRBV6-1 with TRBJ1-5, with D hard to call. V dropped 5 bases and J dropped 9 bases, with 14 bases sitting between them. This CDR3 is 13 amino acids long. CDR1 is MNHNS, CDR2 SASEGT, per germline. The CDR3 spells CASSRASQRPQHF. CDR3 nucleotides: TGTGCCAGCAGTCGGGCCTCCCAAAGGCCCCAGCATTTT.

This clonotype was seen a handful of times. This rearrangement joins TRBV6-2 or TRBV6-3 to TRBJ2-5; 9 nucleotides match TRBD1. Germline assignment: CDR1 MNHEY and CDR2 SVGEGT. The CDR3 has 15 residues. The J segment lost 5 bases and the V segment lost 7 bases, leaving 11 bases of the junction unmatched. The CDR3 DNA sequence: TGTGCCAGCACCCTGATGGGACAGGGCGACGAGACCCAGTACTTC. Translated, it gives CASTLMGQGDETQYF.

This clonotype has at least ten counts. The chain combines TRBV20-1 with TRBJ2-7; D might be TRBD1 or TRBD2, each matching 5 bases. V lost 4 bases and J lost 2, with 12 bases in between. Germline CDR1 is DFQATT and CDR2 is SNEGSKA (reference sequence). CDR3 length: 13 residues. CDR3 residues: CSANRDLTYEQYF. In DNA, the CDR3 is TGCAGTGCTAACCGGGACCTAACCTACGAGCAGTACTTC.

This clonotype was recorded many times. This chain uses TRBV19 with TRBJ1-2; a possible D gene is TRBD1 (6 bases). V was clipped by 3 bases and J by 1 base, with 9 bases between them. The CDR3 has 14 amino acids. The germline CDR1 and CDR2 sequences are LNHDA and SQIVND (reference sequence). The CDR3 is CASSIRGINYGYTF. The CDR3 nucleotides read TGTGCCAGTAGTATCAGGGGAATTAACTATGGCTACACCTTC.

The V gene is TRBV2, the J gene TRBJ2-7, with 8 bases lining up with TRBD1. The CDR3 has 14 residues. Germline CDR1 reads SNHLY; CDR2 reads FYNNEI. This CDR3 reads CAYLGQGATYEQYF. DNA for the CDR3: TGTGCTTACCTGGGCCAGGGGGCGACCTACGAGCAGTACTTC.

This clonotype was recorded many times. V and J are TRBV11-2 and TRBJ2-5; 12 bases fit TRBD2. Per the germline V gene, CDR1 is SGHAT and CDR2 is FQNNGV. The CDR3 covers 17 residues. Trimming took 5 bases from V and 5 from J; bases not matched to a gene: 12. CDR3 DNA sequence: TGTGCCAGCAGCCCTCGACTAGCGGGGGCGGCTGGGGAGACCCAGTACTTC. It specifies CASSPRLAGAAGETQYF.

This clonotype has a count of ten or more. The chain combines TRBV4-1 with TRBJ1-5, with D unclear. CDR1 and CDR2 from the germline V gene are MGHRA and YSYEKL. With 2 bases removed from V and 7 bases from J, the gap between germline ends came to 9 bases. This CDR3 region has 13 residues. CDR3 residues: CASSQQAPQPQHF. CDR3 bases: TGCGCCAGCAGCCAACAGGCTCCGCAGCCCCAGCATTTT.